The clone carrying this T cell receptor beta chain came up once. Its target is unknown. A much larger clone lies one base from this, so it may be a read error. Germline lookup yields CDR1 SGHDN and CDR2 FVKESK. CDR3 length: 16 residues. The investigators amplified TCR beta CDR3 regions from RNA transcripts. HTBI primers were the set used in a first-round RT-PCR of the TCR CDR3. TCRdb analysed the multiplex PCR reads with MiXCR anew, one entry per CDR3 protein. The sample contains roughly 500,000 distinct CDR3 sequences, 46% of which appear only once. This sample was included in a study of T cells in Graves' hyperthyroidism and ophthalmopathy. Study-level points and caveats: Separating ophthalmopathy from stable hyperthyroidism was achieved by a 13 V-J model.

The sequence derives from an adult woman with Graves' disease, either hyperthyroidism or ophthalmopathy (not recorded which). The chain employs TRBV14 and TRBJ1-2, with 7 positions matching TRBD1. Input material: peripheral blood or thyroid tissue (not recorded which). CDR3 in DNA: TGTGCCAGCAGCCAGCGACAGGGCCCCGGAGACTATGGCTACATCTTC. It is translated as CASSQRQGPGDYGYIF.